This T cell receptor (beta chain) was captured by sequencing in a study of blood T cell repertoires in COVID-19. Looking at the study overall: Samples of COVID-19 (acute and convalescent) were obtained from the United States, Italy and Spain. The analysed material was cDNA or gDNA that came from T cells, B-cell-depleted T cells, or PBMCs.

Among Cohort 3 donors, those recovered had two negative PCRs, clearance, or symptom resolution. Trimming took 6 bases from V and 3 from J; bases not matched to a gene: 8. The length of the CDR3 is 15 residues. CDR1 is SGHTA, CDR2 FQGTGA, per germline. Profiling relied on immunoSEQ multiplex PCR, and the TCRdb table lists in-frame clones only, not all of them. The repertoire holds roughly 140,000 clones, with about 80% as singletons. This clone was seen once. This sequence originates from a man aged 45-60 years who had recovered from COVID-19. J is TRBJ2-5 and V is TRBV7-3; 9 nucleotides agree with TRBD2. The sequencing sample was made of PBMCs or T cells enriched from blood (not recorded which). CDR3 DNA: TGTGCCAGCAGGTCCCTAGCGGGGAGCAAAGAGACCCAGTACTTC. Encoded protein: CASRSLAGSKETQYF.